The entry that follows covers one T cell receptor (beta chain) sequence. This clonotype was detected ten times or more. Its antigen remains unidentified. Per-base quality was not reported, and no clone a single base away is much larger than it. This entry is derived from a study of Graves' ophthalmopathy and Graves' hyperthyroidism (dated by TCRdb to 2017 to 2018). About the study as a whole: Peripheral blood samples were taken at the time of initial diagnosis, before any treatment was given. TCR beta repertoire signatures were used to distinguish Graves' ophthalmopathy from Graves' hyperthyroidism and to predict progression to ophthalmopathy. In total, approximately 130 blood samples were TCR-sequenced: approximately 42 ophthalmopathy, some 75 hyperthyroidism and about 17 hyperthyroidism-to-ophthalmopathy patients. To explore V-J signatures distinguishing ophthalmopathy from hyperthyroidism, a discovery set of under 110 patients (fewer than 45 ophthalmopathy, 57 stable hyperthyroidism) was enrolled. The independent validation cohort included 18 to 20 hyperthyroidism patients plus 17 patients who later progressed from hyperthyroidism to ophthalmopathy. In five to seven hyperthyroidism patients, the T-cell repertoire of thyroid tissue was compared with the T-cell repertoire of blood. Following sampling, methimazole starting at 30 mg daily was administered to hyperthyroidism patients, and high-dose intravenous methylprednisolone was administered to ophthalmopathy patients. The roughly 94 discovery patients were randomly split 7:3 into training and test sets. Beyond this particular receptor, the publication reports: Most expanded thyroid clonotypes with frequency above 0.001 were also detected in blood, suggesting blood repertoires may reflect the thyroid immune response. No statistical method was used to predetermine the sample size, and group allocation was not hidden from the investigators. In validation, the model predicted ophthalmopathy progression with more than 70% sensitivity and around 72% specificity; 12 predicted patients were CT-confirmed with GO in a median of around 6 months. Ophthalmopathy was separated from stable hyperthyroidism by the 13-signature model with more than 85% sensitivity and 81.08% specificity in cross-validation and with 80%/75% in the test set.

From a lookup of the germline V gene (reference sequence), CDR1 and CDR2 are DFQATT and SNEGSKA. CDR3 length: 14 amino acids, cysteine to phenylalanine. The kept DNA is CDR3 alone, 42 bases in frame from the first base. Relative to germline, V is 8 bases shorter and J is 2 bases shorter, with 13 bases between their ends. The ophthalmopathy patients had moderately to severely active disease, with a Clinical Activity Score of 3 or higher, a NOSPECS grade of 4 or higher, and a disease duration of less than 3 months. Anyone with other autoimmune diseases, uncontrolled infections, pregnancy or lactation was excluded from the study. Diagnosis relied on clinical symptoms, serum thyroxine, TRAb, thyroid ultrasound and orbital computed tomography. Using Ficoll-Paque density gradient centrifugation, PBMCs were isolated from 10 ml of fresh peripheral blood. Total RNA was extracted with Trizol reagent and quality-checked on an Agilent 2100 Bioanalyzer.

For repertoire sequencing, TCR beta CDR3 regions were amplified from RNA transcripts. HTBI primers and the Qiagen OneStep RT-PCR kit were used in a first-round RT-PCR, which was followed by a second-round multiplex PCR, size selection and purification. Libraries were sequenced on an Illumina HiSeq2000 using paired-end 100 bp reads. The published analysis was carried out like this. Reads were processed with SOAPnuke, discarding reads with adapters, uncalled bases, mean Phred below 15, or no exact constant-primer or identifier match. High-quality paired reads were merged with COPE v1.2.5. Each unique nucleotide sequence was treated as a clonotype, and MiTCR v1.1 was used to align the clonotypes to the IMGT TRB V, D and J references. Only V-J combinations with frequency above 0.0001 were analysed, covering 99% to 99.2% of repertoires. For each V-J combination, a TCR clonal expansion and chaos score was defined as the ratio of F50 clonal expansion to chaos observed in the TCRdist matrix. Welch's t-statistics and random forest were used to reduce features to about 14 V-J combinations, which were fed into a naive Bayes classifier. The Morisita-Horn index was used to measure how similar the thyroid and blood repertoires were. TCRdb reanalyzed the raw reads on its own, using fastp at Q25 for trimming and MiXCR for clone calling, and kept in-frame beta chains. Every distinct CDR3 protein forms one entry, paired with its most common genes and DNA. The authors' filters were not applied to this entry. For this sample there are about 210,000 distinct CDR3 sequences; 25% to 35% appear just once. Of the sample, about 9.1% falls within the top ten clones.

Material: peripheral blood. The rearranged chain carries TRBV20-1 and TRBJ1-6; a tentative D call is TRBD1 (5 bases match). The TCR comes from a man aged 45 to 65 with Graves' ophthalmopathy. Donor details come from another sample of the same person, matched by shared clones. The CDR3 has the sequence CSPRDGPYNSPLHF. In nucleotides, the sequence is TGCAGTCCCCGGGACGGTCCCTATAATTCACCCCTCCACTTT.